The 23 T cell receptor beta chains below were found in one sample sequenced in a study of cytomegalovirus exposure and HLA in healthy donors. Use of 60 Vbeta and 13 Jbeta primers characterized the PCR. Data came from immunoSEQ multiplex PCR; TCRdb stores just in-frame clones and leaves some out. The sample has roughly 150,000 clones, 73% seen once. The sample was PBMCs. Every receptor here comes from a woman between 18 and 29 years old in good health and CMV-seropositive.

The chain has TRBV9 and TRBJ2-5; 9 bases match TRBD2. This CDR3 is 15 amino acids long. CDR1 is SGDLS, CDR2 YYNGEE, per germline. V was pared by 3 bases and J by 5 bases, with 8 bases of the junction left unmatched. This CDR3 is CASSARGGSLETQYF. The CDR3 DNA reads TGTGCCAGCAGCGCGCGGGGGGGCTCGCTTGAGACCCAGTACTTC.

CDR3 region: CASSPSSYNEQFF. CDR3 nucleotide sequence: TGTGCCAGCAGTCCGAGCTCCTACAATGAGCAGTTCTTC. V gene TRBV6-5 combines with J gene TRBJ2-1; D remains unclear. The V and J ends lost 5 bases and 0 bases respectively, with 5 bases between them. Germline loops: CDR1 MNHEY, CDR2 SVGAGI. The CDR3 is 13 residues long.

V gene TRBV9 combines with J gene TRBJ2-5, with TRBD1 identical over 8 bases. Trimming removed 4 bases from V and 3 bases from J; junction bases left unmatched: 5. Germline-derived CDR1 and CDR2 are SGDLS and YYNGEE. This CDR3 comprises 14 residues. CDR3 in DNA: TGTGCCAGCAGCATCCAGGGGGCTGAAGAGACCCAGTACTTC. It translates to CASSIQGAEETQYF.

The chain couples TRBV11-3 to TRBJ2-5, with a tentative D call TRBD2 (6 bases). This CDR3 comprises 16 residues. Germline assignment: CDR1 SGHNT and CDR2 YENEEA. Trimming shortened V by 3 bases and J by 1 base, and 15 bases separated the two germline ends. CDR3 DNA sequence: TGTGCCAGCAGCTTGGGACCCGGGACTTTCCAAGAGACCCAGTACTTC. This sequence encodes CASSLGPGTFQETQYF.

This sequence joins TRBV5-1 and TRBJ1-1; tentatively, D is TRBD1 (5 bases). In germline, CDR1 is SGHRS, CDR2 YFSETQ. The V end was cut by 0 bases, the J end by 3 bases, with 12 bases between. The length of the CDR3 is 15 residues. CDR3 region: CASSLGGGRDTEAFF. The CDR3 nucleotides read TGCGCCAGCAGCTTGGGGGGCGGGAGGGACACTGAAGCTTTCTTT.

V and J are TRBV4-3 and TRBJ1-6, with TRBD1 matching 7 bases. V was clipped by 2 bases and J by 6 bases; unmatched bases: 7. This CDR3 region has 16 residues. The germline V gene has CDR1 LGHNA and CDR2 YSLEER. The CDR3 here is CASSQIRDSVNSPLHF. The CDR3 nucleotides are TGCGCCAGCAGCCAAATCCGGGACAGCGTTAATTCACCCCTCCACTTT.

In regard to this clone: One end of the junction fails to match germline, which may point to a read error. The V call is TRBV29-1, the J call TRBJ1-2, with TRBD1 matching over 8 bases. Germline V gives CDR1 SQVTM, CDR2 ANQGSEA. This CDR3 contains 12 residues. The CDR3 loop is CSVTQGDYGHTF. The CDR3, as DNA: TGCAGCGTTACACAGGGGGACTATGGCCACACCTTC.

This clone was recorded a few times. The chain uses TRBV6-5 and TRBJ2-2; D uncertain. This CDR3 spans 14 amino acids. Trimming took 6 bases from V and 3 from J, leaving 11 bases between them. Germline V lookup: CDR1 MNHEY, CDR2 SVGAGI. The CDR3 coding sequence is TGTGCCAGCAGCGCCCCCCGGGACACCGGGGAGCTGTTTTTT. Translated: CASSAPRDTGELFF.

DNA of the CDR3: TGTGCCAGCAGGGGACTAGCGGGGGGTGCCTACGAGCAGTACTTC. Amino acids: CASRGLAGGAYEQYF. V is TRBV2 and J is TRBJ2-7; 15 bases align to TRBD2. The trim removed 6 bases at V and 2 bases at J, leaving 2 bases unmatched. The CDR3 extends over 15 amino acids. CDR1 is SNHLY, CDR2 FYNNEI, per germline.

The chain employs TRBV7-2 and TRBJ2-1, with TRBD1 as a possible D gene (6 bases). The V end was cut by 3 bases, the J end by 4 bases, with 13 bases between. The CDR3 contains 15 residues. Germline V lookup: CDR1 SGHTA, CDR2 FQGNSA. In DNA form, the CDR3 reads TGTGCCAGCAGCTTCTACACTAGGGGGTACAATGAGCAGTTCTTC. This sequence encodes CASSFYTRGYNEQFF.

This clone appeared a few times. The chain has TRBV7-9 and TRBJ2-3, with D perhaps matching TRBD1 (5 bases). Germline CDR1 reads SEHNR; CDR2 reads FQNEAQ (reference sequence). V gave up 5 bases and J gave up 2 bases, with 5 bases separating them. CDR3 size: 12 residues. The chain's CDR3 is CASSGHTDTQYF. CDR3 DNA sequence: TGTGCCAGCAGCGGACACACAGATACGCAGTATTTT. Complete variable domain (other parts from reference TRBV7-9 and TRBJ2-3): DTGVSQNPRHKITKRGQNVTFRCDPISEHNRLYWYRQTLGQGPEFLTYFQNEAQLEKSRLLSDRFSAERPKGSFSTLEIQRTEQGDSAMYLCASSGHTDTQYFGPGTRLTVL.

This clone was recorded a few times. J is TRBJ2-3 and V is TRBV9; 11 positions agree with TRBD2. Looked up from germline, CDR1 is SGDLS and CDR2 is YYNGEE. V dropped 3 bases and J dropped 3; count of bases not matched to a gene: 6. The length of the CDR3 is 16 residues. The CDR3 loop is CASSDIAGGGTDTQYF. The DNA for the CDR3 is TGTGCCAGCAGCGACATAGCGGGGGGGGGTACAGATACGCAGTATTTT.

In regard to this clone: Compared with germline, one end of the junction differs, possibly owing to a read error. The V gene is TRBV7-7, the J gene TRBJ2-1; 7 positions agree with TRBD2. Germline V gene lookup returns CDR1 SSHAT and CDR2 FNYEAQ (reference sequence). The length of the CDR3 is 16 residues. The CDR3: CASSFSLAVANNEQFF. The CDR3 DNA reads as TGTGCTAGCAGCTTTAGCCTAGCGGTGGCTAACAATGAGCAGTTCTTC. The variable domain in full, completed from reference TRBV7-7 and TRBJ2-1, reads GAGVSQSPRYKVTKRGQDVTLRCDPISSHATLYWYQQALGQGPEFLTYFNYEAQPDKSGLPSDRFSAERPEGSISTLTIQRTEQRDSAMYRCASSFSLAVANNEQFFGPGTRLTVL.

The gene calls are TRBV19 and TRBJ2-2, with 7 bases identical to TRBD2. The CDR3 has 18 amino acids. Per the germline V gene, CDR1 is LNHDA and CDR2 is SQIVND (reference sequence). V gave up 0 bases and J gave up 4 bases; unmatched junction bases: 11. In nucleotides, the CDR3 is TGTGCCAGTAGTATAGATTACAGCGGGACGCTTTCCACCGGGGAGCTGTTTTTT. As protein: CASSIDYSGTLSTGELFF.

This chain connects TRBV6-1 to TRBJ2-3, with D maybe TRBD2 (5 bases). The V end lost 3 bases, the J end lost 5 bases, and 15 bases lay between the germline ends. CDR1 is MNHNS, CDR2 SASEGT, per germline. This CDR3 has 15 amino acids. The CDR3 reads CASSDMERRRDTQYF. The DNA of the CDR3 is TGTGCCAGCAGTGATATGGAGCGGAGAAGAGATACGCAGTATTTT.

The V and J genes are TRBV9 and TRBJ1-1, with a tentative D call TRBD1 (5 bases). In germline, CDR1 is SGDLS, CDR2 YYNGEE. The CDR3 is 14 residues long. Trimming took off 8 bases at V and 1 base at J, with 15 bases between the two ends. The CDR3 loop is CARSPWGGNTEAFF. CDR3 DNA sequence: TGTGCCAGGAGCCCCTGGGGGGGGAACACTGAAGCTTTCTTT.

This rearrangement joins TRBV4-2 to TRBJ1-2; 7 bases align to TRBD1. The CDR3 contains 14 residues. V lost 1 base, J lost 11 bases, and 10 bases stayed unmatched. Germline V lookup: CDR1 LGHNA, CDR2 YNFKEQ. CDR3 bases: TGTGCCAGCAGCCAAGCTAATAGGGACAGTGGTTACACCTTC. Its translation: CASSQANRDSGYTF.

Comments on this clone: Mismatch with germline at one junction end may stem from a read error. The gene calls are TRBV7-9 and TRBJ2-3, with 8 positions matching TRBD2. This CDR3 has 17 amino acids. The germline V gene has CDR1 SEHNR and CDR2 FQNEAQ (reference sequence). The CDR3: CASSLAKGERGTDTQYF. The CDR3 DNA sequence: TGTGCCAGCAGTTTAGCCAAAGGCGAGCGGGGGACAGATACGCAGTATTTT.

The chain joins TRBV7-2 to TRBJ2-1; 7 nucleotides line up with TRBD2. V was pared by 3 bases and J by 0 bases, with 8 bases of the junction left unmatched. CDR1 is SGHTA and CDR2 is FQGNSA in the germline V gene. The CDR3 consists of 17 residues. The CDR3 bases are TGTGCCAGCAGCTTCAAAGCGGGGATTTTCTCCTACAATGAGCAGTTCTTC. This encodes CASSFKAGIFSYNEQFF.

This chain links TRBV30 with TRBJ2-3; 8 bases align to TRBD1. The V segment lost 0 bases and the J segment 2 bases; nucleotides outside the gene matches: 1. The germline gives CDR1 GTSNPN, CDR2 SVGIG (reference sequence). This CDR3 has 14 residues. CDR3 loop: CAWSVQGVTDTQYF. The CDR3 nucleotides read TGTGCCTGGAGTGTACAGGGGGTCACAGATACGCAGTATTTT. The full variable domain, its missing parts supplied by reference TRBV30 and TRBJ2-3, is SQTIHQWPATLVQPVGSPLSLECTVEGTSNPNLYWYRQAAGRGLQLLFYSVGIGQISSEVPQNLSASRPQDRQFILSSKKLLLSDSGFYLCAWSVQGVTDTQYFGPGTRLTVL.

In this sample, this clone turned up a few times. The chain uses TRBV27 and TRBJ2-5; D might be TRBD2 (6 bases). Trimming removed 1 base at V and 4 bases at J, with 10 bases between. The CDR3 has 14 residues. From germline, CDR1 is MNHEY and CDR2 SMNVEV (reference sequence). In DNA, the CDR3 is TGTGCCAGCAGTTTATGGAGGGGCGCAGAGACCCAGTACTTC. It is translated as CASSLWRGAETQYF.

The V and J genes are TRBV13 and TRBJ1-3, with D perhaps TRBD1 (6 bases). The germline gives CDR1 PRHDT, CDR2 FYEKMQ (reference sequence). This CDR3 is built from 14 residues. V lost 5 bases and J 1 base, leaving 9 bases between the germline ends. The CDR3 DNA reads TGTGCCAGCAGCGCAGGGGTTTCTGGAAACACCATATATTTT. This translates into CASSAGVSGNTIYF.

For this clone: This CDR3 is also generated by other DNA sequences in the sample. V usage is TRBV27 and J usage is TRBJ1-1; D is perhaps TRBD1 (5 bases). The V gene lost 6 bases and the J gene lost 5 bases, with 7 bases spanning the gap. The CDR3 has 11 amino acids. CDR1 MNHEY and CDR2 SMNVEV come from the germline V gene (reference sequence). The CDR3 sequence is CASSRGTEAFF. CDR3 DNA sequence: TGTGCCAGCAGCCGGGGGACTGAAGCTTTCTTT.